This T cell receptor (beta chain) emerged from a study of blood T cell repertoires in COVID-19. About the study: Researchers got acute and convalescent COVID-19 samples from the United States, Italy and Spain.

Some clones are missing from TCRdb's copy, which holds only in-frame ones; the method was immunoSEQ multiplex PCR. The sample shows tens of thousands of clones, about 83% of them seen only once. CDR3 length: 13 amino acids. Germline V gene data show CDR1 as SGHAT and CDR2 as FQNNGV. Trimming pared 1 base from V and 6 bases from J, leaving 9 bases between. In its sample, this clone was seen a few times. The same CDR3 is also encoded by other DNA sequences in this sample. Sequencing was done on a sample of peripheral blood. The chain employs TRBV11-2 and TRBJ1-2; no reliable D call. The sequence was obtained from a man aged 60 to 75 with acute or convalescent COVID-19. In DNA form, the CDR3 reads TGTGCCAGCAGCTTAGGATTGGGAGATGGCTACACCTTC. It specifies CASSLGLGDGYTF.